One and the same sample provided the 32 T cell receptor beta chains below, sequenced in a study of long-term antiretroviral therapy in people with HIV. Run at survey level, the immunoSEQ assay was version v3.0. Data came from immunoSEQ multiplex PCR; TCRdb stores just in-frame clones and leaves some out. The table shows about 35,000 clones, with approximately 85% occurring only once. Here the sequenced sample was unsorted PBMCs, taken 2.2 years after starting antiretroviral therapy. The receptor source for this set is a man younger than 30 with HIV.

The chain joins TRBV7-9 to TRBJ1-1; D gene ambiguous. V shed 4 bases and J shed 8 bases, with 23 bases lying between them. CDR3 length equals 16 residues. The germline V gene has CDR1 SEHNR and CDR2 FQNEAQ (reference sequence). CDR3 loop: CASSSTRPDLPQEAFF. In DNA, the CDR3 is TGTGCCAGCAGCTCGACCCGGCCGGACTTGCCACAAGAAGCTTTCTTT.

The chain recombines TRBV28 with TRBJ2-5, with D perhaps given as TRBD1 or TRBD2 (5 bases each). This CDR3 contains 15 residues. CDR1 and CDR2 (germline): MDHEN, SYDVKM. The germline V and J ends were trimmed by 3 bases and 1 base, with 12 bases remaining between them. The CDR3 DNA reads TGTGCCAGCAGTTTGGACGGGGCCGGCCAAGAGACCCAGTACTTC. This encodes CASSLDGAGQETQYF. Full variable domain (rest looked up from reference TRBV28 and TRBJ2-5): DVKVTQSSRYLVKRTGEKVFLECVQDMDHENMFWYRQDPGLGLRLIYFSYDVKMKEKGDIPEGYSVSREKKERFSLILESASTNQTSMYLCASSLDGAGQETQYFGPGTRLLVL.

CDR3 sequence: CASGGSSYNEQFF. The CDR3 DNA is TGTGCCAGCGGCGGGAGCTCCTACAATGAGCAGTTCTTC. V gene TRBV7-3 combines with J gene TRBJ2-1, with TRBD2 matching 7 bases. The CDR3 loop spans 13 amino acids. Germline V gene data show CDR1 as SGHTA and CDR2 as FQGTGA. Trimming cost V 8 bases and J 0 bases; bases outside gene matches: 1.

The CDR3: CASSQKTGGAYGYTF. The CDR3 DNA sequence: TGTGCCAGCAGCCAAAAAACAGGGGGGGCCTATGGCTACACCTTC. V is TRBV6-4 and J is TRBJ1-2, with TRBD1 matching 8 bases. The CDR3 has 15 amino acids. V was clipped by 6 bases and J by 4 bases; unmatched bases: 10. CDR1 and CDR2 from the germline V gene are MRHNA and SNTAGT.

The rearrangement links TRBV6-1 to TRBJ2-3; D possibly corresponds to TRBD2 (8 bases). V dropped 8 bases and J dropped 3 bases, with 15 bases sitting between them. CDR3 length equals 14 residues. Per the germline V gene, CDR1 is MNHNS and CDR2 is SASEGT. The DNA of the CDR3 is TGTGCCAGCCAGGGGGGACTAGAGACAGATACGCAGTATTTT. This encodes CASQGGLETDTQYF.

This clone was recorded once. The genes are TRBV9 and TRBJ2-3, with a tentative D call TRBD1 (7 bases). This CDR3 region has 14 residues. Trimming took 3 bases from V and 6 from J, leaving 14 bases between them. Germline CDR1 is SGDLS and CDR2 is YYNGEE. CDR3 protein: CASSDQGGSDTQYF. CDR3 in DNA: TGTGCCAGCAGCGATCAGGGGGGCTCCGATACGCAGTATTTT.

This chain connects TRBV15 to TRBJ2-2, with 9 positions matching TRBD1. V was clipped by 0 bases and J by 5 bases; unmatched bases: 4. From germline, CDR1 is LNHNV and CDR2 YYDKDF (reference sequence). The CDR3 is 16 amino acids. Here the CDR3 reads CATSRDIQGATGELFF. CDR3 DNA: TGTGCCACCAGCAGAGATATACAGGGGGCGACCGGGGAGCTGTTTTTT.

The genes are TRBV29-1 and TRBJ2-7, with a tentative D call TRBD1 (5 bases). The germline CDR1 and CDR2 sequences are SQVTM and ANQGSEA. V was clipped by 7 bases and J by 3 bases, with 16 bases between them. This CDR3 is built from 13 residues. The CDR3 reads CSARTSLNYEQYF. CDR3 sequence (DNA): TGCAGCGCTAGGACATCTCTCAACTACGAGCAGTACTTC.

This clone has only a few counts. The J gene is TRBJ1-2, the V gene TRBV2; TRBD1 matches at 11 bases. Germline V lookup: CDR1 SNHLY, CDR2 FYNNEI. The CDR3 runs to 13 residues. The V segment lost 4 bases and the J segment 6 bases; nucleotides outside the gene matches: 1. The CDR3 loop reads CASSGTGGDGYTF. CDR3 nucleotide sequence: TGTGCCAGCAGTGGGACAGGGGGCGATGGCTACACCTTC.

This clone appeared a few times. V usage is TRBV6-6 and J usage is TRBJ1-2; 7 bases fit TRBD1. This CDR3 is 13 amino acids long. The V and J ends lost 5 bases and 2 bases, in that order; junction bases with no gene match: 2. CDR1 is MNHNY, CDR2 SVGAGI, per germline (reference sequence). In nucleotides, the CDR3 is TGTGCCAGCAGTACGACAGGGAACTATGGCTACACCTTC. Encoded protein: CASSTTGNYGYTF.

The chain links TRBV11-3 to TRBJ2-1; TRBD2 aligns across 8 bases. CDR3 length: 15 amino acids. The trim removed 6 bases at V and 3 bases at J, leaving 7 bases unmatched. Germline V lookup: CDR1 SGHNT, CDR2 YENEEA. CDR3 nucleotide sequence: TGTGCCAGCAGTCCAGCGGGAGTCTACTACAATGAGCAGTTCTTC. This gives the protein CASSPAGVYYNEQFF.

This chain links TRBV15 with TRBJ1-4, with D hard to call. Trimming removed 1 base from V and 8 bases from J, with 14 bases in between. Germline lookup yields CDR1 LNHNV and CDR2 YYDKDF (reference sequence). This CDR3 spans 15 amino acids. The CDR3 DNA sequence: TGTGCCACCAGCAGAGCCGGGAGTGGGCGGGAAAAACTGTTTTTT. Translation gives CATSRAGSGREKLFF.

This clone was seen once. The CDR3 protein is CASSFSWVHEQYF. CDR3 nucleotide sequence: TGTGCCAGCAGTTTCTCTTGGGTACACGAGCAGTACTTC. This chain connects TRBV27 to TRBJ2-7; D not resolved. Trimming took 3 bases from V and 5 from J, leaving 11 bases between them. Germline assignment: CDR1 MNHEY and CDR2 SMNVEV (reference sequence). This CDR3 has 13 amino acids.

The DNA for the CDR3 is TGTGCCAGTAGTGGACCAGCGATCGAGCAGTACTTC. Translation gives CASSGPAIEQYF. The rearrangement joins TRBV19 to TRBJ2-7; D unresolved. The CDR3 covers 12 residues. Trimming pared 5 bases from V and 6 bases from J, leaving 11 bases between. Germline V gene data show CDR1 as LNHDA and CDR2 as SQIVND (reference sequence).

The genes are TRBV7-8 and TRBJ2-7; 10 bases fit TRBD2. V shed 1 base, J shed 2 bases, and the junction held 11 bases outside the gene matches. This CDR3 spans 18 amino acids. Germline V gene sequence: CDR1 SGHVS, CDR2 FQNEAQ. The CDR3 region has the DNA TGTGCCAGCAGCTTAGTTCCTAGCGGGGGACTTTCCGCCTACGAGCAGTACTTC. Residues: CASSLVPSGGLSAYEQYF.

The chain is built from TRBV27 and TRBJ2-6, with D hard to call. CDR3 length: 15 residues. Germline loops: CDR1 MNHEY, CDR2 SMNVEV (reference sequence). The germline V and J ends were trimmed by 6 bases and 2 bases, with 11 bases remaining between them. The CDR3 protein is CASSPGPPGANVLTF. CDR3 DNA sequence: TGTGCCAGCAGCCCGGGCCCACCTGGGGCCAACGTCCTGACTTTC.

DNA for the CDR3: TGTGCCAGCAGGACTAGCGGGGGGGCCAATGAGCAGTTCTTC. Amino acid sequence: CASRTSGGANEQFF. The V and J genes are TRBV27 and TRBJ2-1; 14 positions agree with TRBD2. Germline V gene lookup returns CDR1 MNHEY and CDR2 SMNVEV (reference sequence). The CDR3 runs 14 residues. Germline trimming cut 6 bases from V and 6 bases from J; bases unmatched to any gene: 1.

The gene calls are TRBV7-8 and TRBJ1-2, with 7 bases aligning to TRBD1. V trimming: 3 bases; J trimming: 4 bases; junction bases outside the gene matches: 5. Germline-derived CDR1 and CDR2 are SGHVS and FQNEAQ. The CDR3 is 14 residues long. The CDR3 DNA reads TGTGCCAGCAGCTTGGACCGGGACAGCTATGGCTACACCTTC. Translated, it gives CASSLDRDSYGYTF.

V usage is TRBV5-1 and J usage is TRBJ1-3, with D unclear. This CDR3 has 12 residues. The germline V and J ends were trimmed by 8 bases and 0 bases, with 6 bases remaining between them. The germline V gene encodes CDR1 SGHRS and CDR2 YFSETQ. The CDR3 spells CARGCSGNTIYF. CDR3 sequence (DNA): TGCGCCAGGGGATGCTCTGGAAACACCATATATTTT.

DNA for the CDR3: TGCGCCAGCAGCATGACTAGCGGGTCCTACAATGAGCAGTTCTTC. Amino acid sequence: CASSMTSGSYNEQFF. The V call is TRBV5-1, the J call TRBJ2-1; TRBD2 matches at 10 bases. The germline gives CDR1 SGHRS, CDR2 YFSETQ. CDR3 length: 15 amino acids. With 4 bases clipped from V and 1 base from J, the junction kept 2 bases outside the gene matches.

The genes are TRBV15 and TRBJ2-1, with D possibly being TRBD1 or TRBD2 (5 bases each). V lost 1 base and J lost 8, with 18 bases in between. CDR1 LNHNV and CDR2 YYDKDF come from the germline V gene (reference sequence). The CDR3 runs 16 residues. The CDR3 reads CATSRGRGYRGDEQFF. In nucleotides, the CDR3 is TGTGCCACCAGCAGAGGAAGAGGCTATCGGGGCGATGAGCAGTTCTTC. Full variable domain (remainder filled in from reference TRBV15 and TRBJ2-1): DAMVIQNPRYQVTQFGKPVTLSCSQTLNHNVMYWYQQKSSQAPKLLFHYYDKDFNNEADTPDNFQSRRPNTSFCFLDIRSPGLGDTAMYLCATSRGRGYRGDEQFFGPGTRLTVL.

The J gene is TRBJ2-1, the V gene TRBV28; D perhaps matches TRBD2 (6 bases). The CDR3 loop spans 15 amino acids. CDR1 is MDHEN, CDR2 SYDVKM, per germline. V lost 7 bases and J lost 7, with 20 bases in between. The CDR3 here is CASTSGGASRNEQFF. DNA of the CDR3: TGTGCCAGCACCTCGGGCGGGGCTAGCCGGAATGAGCAGTTCTTC.

The chain has TRBV21-1 and TRBJ2-5; the table names TRBD2, a call not compared with the DNA. TRBV21-1 is classified as a pseudogene. The CDR3 extends over 16 amino acids. This chain's CDR3 is CASGLKWTGVGETQYF. DNA of the CDR3: TGTGCCAGCGGGCTAAAATGGACGGGGGTAGGGGAGACCCAGTACTTC.

The chain carries TRBV2 and TRBJ1-2, with TRBD1 matching 8 bases. Germline V gene sequence: CDR1 SNHLY, CDR2 FYNNEI. Unmatched junction bases numbered 8, after V lost 6 bases and J lost 2 bases. The CDR3 contains 15 residues. CDR3 region: CASREPGQANYGYTF. In nucleotides, the CDR3 is TGTGCCAGCAGGGAACCGGGACAGGCAAACTATGGCTACACCTTC.

V is TRBV19 and J is TRBJ1-2, with D uncertain. Trimming left V 7 bases short and J 6 bases short, with 15 bases between. The CDR3 totals 13 residues. CDR1 and CDR2 from the germline V gene are LNHDA and SQIVND (reference sequence). CDR3 coding DNA: TGTGCCAGTAAGGTGCAAGGCGCCGATGGCTACACCTTC. It codes for CASKVQGADGYTF.

V usage is TRBV14 and J usage is TRBJ2-1; D is unresolved. The CDR3 runs to 13 residues. Trimming took 0 bases from V and 4 from J, leaving 4 bases between them. Per the germline V gene, CDR1 is SGHDN and CDR2 is FVKESK. This chain's CDR3 is CASSQDIYNEQFF. The CDR3 nucleotides are TGTGCCAGCAGCCAAGATATATACAATGAGCAGTTCTTC.

J is TRBJ1-1 and V is TRBV27; 7 bases are a match to TRBD1. J gave up 3 bases and V 6 bases, and 7 bases lay outside the gene matches. This CDR3 has 14 amino acids. Germline V gene data show CDR1 as MNHEY and CDR2 as SMNVEV (reference sequence). The CDR3 nucleotides are TGTGCCAGCAGGACAGGGCCGTGGGACACTGAAGCTTTCTTT. This encodes CASRTGPWDTEAFF.

This chain connects TRBV30 to TRBJ1-3, with 7 bases identical to TRBD1. The germline V gene has CDR1 GTSNPN and CDR2 SVGIG (reference sequence). V gave up 5 bases and J gave up 4 bases; unmatched junction bases: 8. CDR3 length: 14 residues. The CDR3 is CAWYSRGTGNTIYF. Here the CDR3 DNA reads TGTGCCTGGTATAGCAGGGGGACCGGAAACACCATATATTTT.

The rearrangement links TRBV7-6 to TRBJ2-1, with unresolved D. The CDR3 loop spans 11 amino acids. Trimming stripped 5 bases from V and 10 bases from J, with 9 bases between. In germline, CDR1 is SGHVS, CDR2 FNYEAQ. The DNA of the CDR3 is TGTGCCAGCAGCCAACTGCAAGAGCAGTTCTTC. Translation: CASSQLQEQFF. The whole variable domain, filled in from reference TRBV7-6 and TRBJ2-1, reads GAGVSQSPRYKVTKRGQDVALRCDPISGHVSLYWYRQALGQGPEFLTYFNYEAQQDKSGLPNDRFSAERPEGSISTLTIQRTEQRDSAMYRCASSQLQEQFFGPGTRLTVL.

The rearrangement uses TRBV5-5 and TRBJ2-1; tentative D call: TRBD1 (5 bases). Germline CDR1 reads SGHKS; CDR2 reads YYEKEE (reference sequence). The CDR3 is 15 residues long. V lost 2 bases and J lost 6, with 15 bases in between. The CDR3 sequence: CASSFQGDKGNEQFF. CDR3 nucleotide sequence: TGTGCCAGCAGCTTTCAGGGCGACAAAGGCAATGAGCAGTTCTTC.

This chain connects TRBV5-6 to TRBJ1-4, with D perhaps TRBD1 (6 bases). CDR1 and CDR2 from the germline V gene are SGHDT and YYEEEE. This CDR3 has 17 amino acids. V was pared by 0 bases and J by 0 bases, with 12 bases between. CDR3 DNA sequence: TGTGCCAGCAGCTTGGAGACAGGATGGTCAACTAATGAAAAACTGTTTTTT. It is translated as CASSLETGWSTNEKLFF. Drawing the rest from reference TRBV5-6 and TRBJ1-4, the complete variable domain is DAGVTQSPTHLIKTRGQQVTLRCSPKSGHDTVSWYQQALGQGPQFIFQYYEEEERQRGNFPDRFSGHQFPNYSSELNVNALLLGDSALYLCASSLETGWSTNEKLFFGSGTQLSVL.

The genes are TRBV5-4 and TRBJ2-7; D may be TRBD1 or TRBD2 (5 bases each). V lost 0 bases to trimming and J lost 5 bases, with 15 bases between them. The germline gives CDR1 SGHNT, CDR2 YYREEE (reference sequence). This CDR3 spans 15 amino acids. Here the CDR3 DNA reads TGTGCCAGCAGCTTGGGGGGGACGTCGTCTAACGAGCAGTACTTC. Translation: CASSLGGTSSNEQYF.